These T cell receptor beta chains were read from a single sample in a study of blood T cell repertoires in COVID-19. The method was immunoSEQ multiplex PCR; TCRdb's version includes in-frame clones alone and lacks a portion of them. The sample holds 250,000 to 350,000 clones, about 86% seen once. Sequenced: peripheral blood. These receptors were taken from a woman in her 70s with COVID-19, enrolled during active disease. Both conserved end residues are part of each CDR3. D genes are given only for firm matches. Clone sizes are given selectively: once, few, many, or a class where the clone is expanded.

D gene	clone size	V gene	J gene	CDR3 protein	CDR3 DNA
-	-	TRBV5-4	TRBJ1-6	CASSLQGGPGSPLHF	TGTGCCAGCAGCTTGCAAGGCGGGCCAGGATCACCCCTCCACTTT
TRBD2	once	TRBV6-5	TRBJ2-5	CASRAGGETQYF	TGTGCCAGCAGGGCCGGGGGGGAGACCCAGTACTTC
TRBD1	-	TRBV7-9	TRBJ1-2	CASSETGGILRGYTF	TGTGCCAGCAGCGAGACAGGGGGGATATTGCGGGGCTACACCTTC
-	-	TRBV9	TRBJ1-2	CASSGGWGTNYGYTF	TGTGCCAGCAGCGGAGGGTGGGGAACTAACTATGGCTACACCTTC
TRBD1	-	TRBV5-8	TRBJ1-2	CASSPPDRDNYGYTF	TGTGCCAGCAGCCCGCCGGACAGGGATAACTATGGCTACACCTTC
-	-	TRBV12-3/TRBV12-4	TRBJ1-2	CASSSAGFRGYTF	TGTGCCAGCAGTTCCGCAGGGTTCAGGGGCTACACCTTC
-	-	TRBV6-5	TRBJ1-1	CASRPAGVTEAFF	TGTGCCAGCAGACCGGCGGGGGTCACTGAAGCTTTCTTT
TRBD2	-	TRBV5-1	TRBJ2-7	CASSYLAGGQEQYF	TGCGCCAGCAGCTATCTAGCGGGGGGGCAAGAGCAGTACTTC
TRBD2	-	TRBV5-4	TRBJ2-5	CASSPGGFQETQYF	TGTGCCAGCAGCCCGGGGGGATTCCAAGAGACCCAGTACTTC
TRBD1	-	TRBV18	TRBJ1-1	CASSPLPDRGTEAFF	TGTGCCAGCTCACCTCTCCCGGACAGGGGAACTGAAGCTTTCTTT
-	-	TRBV4-3	TRBJ1-4	CASSPRTGEKLFF	TGCGCCAGCAGCCCCCGGACGGGAGAAAAACTGTTTTTT
TRBD1	-	TRBV19	TRBJ1-5	CASSMGKGTGDQPQHF	TGTGCCAGTAGTATGGGTAAGGGGACAGGGGATCAGCCCCAGCATTTT
-	-	TRBV2	TRBJ2-5	CASSFPGLKETQYF	TGTGCCAGCAGTTTCCCGGGACTGAAAGAGACCCAGTACTTC
TRBD1	-	TRBV6-4	TRBJ1-1	CATRIYYRTGGNEAFF	TGTGCCACCCGAATTTATTACAGGACAGGGGGGAATGAAGCTTTCTTT
-	few	TRBV6-5	TRBJ1-6	CASSQGPFNSPLHF	TGTGCCAGCAGTCAGGGGCCATTTAATTCACCCCTCCACTTT
TRBD2	-	TRBV5-6	TRBJ2-3	CASSGTSGSTDTQYF	TGTGCCAGCAGCGGGACTAGCGGCTCCACAGATACGCAGTATTTT
TRBD1	-	TRBV10-2	TRBJ1-2	CASNPDRAGYGYTF	TGCGCCAGCAACCCAGACAGGGCGGGCTATGGCTACACCTTC
-	-	TRBV4-2	TRBJ1-2	CASSQSGSFYGYTF	TGTGCCAGCAGCCAATCCGGTTCCTTCTATGGCTACACCTTC
TRBD1	-	TRBV27	TRBJ1-6	CASSFGTANSPLHF	TGTGCCAGCAGTTTTGGGACAGCAAATTCACCCCTCCACTTT
-	-	TRBV9	TRBJ2-1	CASSVEQGHNEQFF	TGTGCCAGCAGCGTAGAACAGGGTCACAATGAGCAGTTCTTC
-	-	TRBV7-2	TRBJ2-3	CASSTALVSDTQYF	TGTGCCAGCAGCACAGCACTAGTTTCGGATACGCAGTATTTT
-	-	TRBV12-5	TRBJ1-3	CASGLGDIGNTIYF	TGTGCTAGTGGTTTGGGGGACATAGGAAACACCATATATTTT
TRBD1	-	TRBV5-1	TRBJ1-4	CASSPSGQYFLDEKLFF	TGCGCCAGCAGCCCCTCGGGACAGTACTTCCTAGACGAAAAACTGTTTTTT
TRBD2	-	TRBV6-2/TRBV6-3	TRBJ2-4	CASSYPSREDIQYF	TGTGCCAGCAGTTACCCCTCCCGGGAGGACATTCAGTACTTC
-	once	TRBV5-1	TRBJ1-6	CASSLGLNSPLHF	TGCGCCAGCAGCTTGGGACTAAATTCACCCCTCCACTTT
-	-	TRBV12-3/TRBV12-4	TRBJ2-3	CASSLVAADTQYF	TGTGCCAGCAGTTTAGTTGCGGCAGATACGCAGTATTTT
-	-	TRBV4-3	TRBJ1-2	CASSQDLRFAGLGGYTF	TGCGCCAGCAGCCAAGATCTTAGATTCGCGGGCCTCGGCGGCTACACCTTC
-	-	TRBV19	TRBJ1-2	CASSIEGRGRTGANYGYTF	TGTGCCAGTAGTATTGAAGGGCGCGGCAGGACGGGAGCTAACTATGGCTACACCTTC
-	-	TRBV28	TRBJ1-6	CASSPSGSPLHF	TGTGCCAGCAGTCCATCGGGTTCACCCCTCCACTTT
-	-	TRBV5-1	TRBJ2-2	CASSLGQTLTGELFF	TGCGCCAGCAGCTTGGGGCAGACTCTCACCGGGGAGCTGTTTTTT
-	few	TRBV27	TRBJ1-6	CASSLSNNSPLHF	TGTGCCAGCAGTTTATCTAATAATTCACCCCTCCACTTT
-	-	TRBV5-8	TRBJ1-6	CASSFRQNFNSPLHF	TGTGCCAGCAGCTTCAGACAGAACTTTAATTCACCCCTCCACTTT
-	-	TRBV2	TRBJ2-7	CASSEDLTYEQYF	TGTGCCAGCAGTGAGGACTTAACCTACGAGCAGTACTTC
TRBD1	once	TRBV10-3	TRBJ2-7	CAISPPDRGGYEQYF	TGTGCCATCAGTCCCCCCGACAGGGGCGGCTACGAGCAGTACTTC
-	-	TRBV7-9	TRBJ1-2	CASSSDAALDYGYTF	TGTGCCAGCAGCTCCGACGCGGCCCTTGACTATGGCTACACCTTC
-	-	TRBV5-8	TRBJ1-6	CASDSSYNSPLHF	TGTGCCAGCGACAGCTCCTATAATTCACCCCTCCACTTT
TRBD1	once	TRBV11-2	TRBJ2-7	CASSRQGPYEQYF	TGTGCCAGCAGCCGACAGGGCCCCTACGAGCAGTACTTC
-	-	TRBV6-5	TRBJ1-2	CASSYSGGVYGYTF	TGTGCCAGCAGTTACTCGGGGGGAGTATATGGCTACACCTTC
-	-	TRBV4-2	TRBJ1-2	CASSQDLNMVDGYTF	TGTGCCAGCAGCCAAGATTTGAACATGGTGGATGGCTACACCTTC
-	-	TRBV19	TRBJ1-4	CASSITGTNEKLFF	TGTGCCAGTAGTATAACAGGGACTAATGAAAAACTGTTTTTT
TRBD1	few	TRBV18	TRBJ1-1	CASSPPTGRNTEAFF	TGTGCCAGCTCACCTCCGACAGGGCGGAACACTGAAGCTTTCTTT
TRBD1	-	TRBV27	TRBJ1-6	CASTQGANSPLHF	TGTGCCAGCACCCAGGGGGCAAATTCACCCCTCCACTTT
TRBD1	-	TRBV10-2	TRBJ1-5	CASSGDRGRQPQHF	TGCGCCAGCAGTGGGGACAGGGGCCGGCAGCCCCAGCATTTT
TRBD2	-	TRBV3-1/TRBV3-2	TRBJ2-5	CASSQGLAGGARETQYF	TGTGCCAGCAGCCAAGGGTTAGCGGGGGGGGCCCGAGAGACCCAGTACTTC
-	-	TRBV5-6	TRBJ2-2	CASSLGQLTGELFF	TGTGCCAGCAGCTTGGGACAGCTCACCGGGGAGCTGTTTTTT
TRBD2	once	TRBV4-2	TRBJ2-1	CASSQGQGLAVGNEQFF	TGTGCCAGCAGCCAAGGTCAAGGACTAGCGGTGGGGAATGAGCAGTTCTTC